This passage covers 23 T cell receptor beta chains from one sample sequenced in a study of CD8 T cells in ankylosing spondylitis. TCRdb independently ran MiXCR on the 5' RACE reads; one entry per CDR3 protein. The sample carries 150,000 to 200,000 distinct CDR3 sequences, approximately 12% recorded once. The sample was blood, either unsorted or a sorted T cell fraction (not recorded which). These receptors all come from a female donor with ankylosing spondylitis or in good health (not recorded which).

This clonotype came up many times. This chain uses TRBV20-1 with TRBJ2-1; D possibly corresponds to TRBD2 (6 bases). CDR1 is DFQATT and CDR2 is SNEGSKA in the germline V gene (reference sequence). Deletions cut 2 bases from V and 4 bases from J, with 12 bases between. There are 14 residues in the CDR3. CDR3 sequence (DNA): TGCAGTGCTAGACCGCTAGCGCTGTACAATGAGCAGTTCTTC. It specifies CSARPLALYNEQFF.

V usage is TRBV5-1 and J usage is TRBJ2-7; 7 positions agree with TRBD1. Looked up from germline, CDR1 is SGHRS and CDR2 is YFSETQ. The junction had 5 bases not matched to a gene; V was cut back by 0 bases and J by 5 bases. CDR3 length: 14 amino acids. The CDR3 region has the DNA TGCGCCAGCAGCTTGGAAGGGGGCAGGAACGAGCAGTACTTC. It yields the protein CASSLEGGRNEQYF.

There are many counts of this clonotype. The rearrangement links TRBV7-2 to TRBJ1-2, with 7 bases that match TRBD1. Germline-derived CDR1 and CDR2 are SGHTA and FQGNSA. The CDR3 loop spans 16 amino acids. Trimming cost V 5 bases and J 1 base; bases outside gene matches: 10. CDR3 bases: TGTGCCAGCAGCCCAACTGGGGACAGTCGTAACTATGGCTACACCTTC. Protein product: CASSPTGDSRNYGYTF.

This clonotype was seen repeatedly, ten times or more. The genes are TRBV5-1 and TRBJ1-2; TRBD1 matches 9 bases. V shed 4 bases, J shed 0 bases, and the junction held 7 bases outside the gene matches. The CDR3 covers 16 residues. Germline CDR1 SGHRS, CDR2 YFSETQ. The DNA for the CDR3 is TGCGCCAGCAGCCTGGGGACAGGGATTTCTAACTATGGCTACACCTTC. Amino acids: CASSLGTGISNYGYTF.

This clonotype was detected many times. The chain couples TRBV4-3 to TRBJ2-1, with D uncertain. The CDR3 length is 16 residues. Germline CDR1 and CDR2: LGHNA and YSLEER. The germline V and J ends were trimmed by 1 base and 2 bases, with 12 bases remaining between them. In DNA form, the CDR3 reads TGCGCCAGCAGCCAAGGTGGGGTCCGAGCCTACAATGAGCAGTTCTTC. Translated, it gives CASSQGGVRAYNEQFF.

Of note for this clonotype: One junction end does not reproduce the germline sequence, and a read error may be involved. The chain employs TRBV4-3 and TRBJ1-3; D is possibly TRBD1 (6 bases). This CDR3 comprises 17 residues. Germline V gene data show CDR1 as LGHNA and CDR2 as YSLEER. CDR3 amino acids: CASSQADGPGAGNTVYF. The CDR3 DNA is TGCGCCAGCAGCCAAGCGGACGGTCCGGGGGCTGGAAACACCGTATATTTT.

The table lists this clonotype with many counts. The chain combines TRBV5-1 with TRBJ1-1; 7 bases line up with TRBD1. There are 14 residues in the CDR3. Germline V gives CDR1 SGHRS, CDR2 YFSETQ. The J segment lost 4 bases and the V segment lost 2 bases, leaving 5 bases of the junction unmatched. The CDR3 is CASSLQGLPTEAFF. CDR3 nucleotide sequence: TGCGCCAGCAGCTTACAGGGGCTCCCCACTGAAGCTTTCTTT.

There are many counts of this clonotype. CDR3 loop: CASRQVGGSNQETQYF. The CDR3 bases are TGTGCCAGCAGACAAGTCGGGGGATCGAACCAAGAGACCCAGTACTTC. The chain carries TRBV2 and TRBJ2-5, with D maybe TRBD2 (6 bases). The CDR3 runs to 16 residues. The germline V gene encodes CDR1 SNHLY and CDR2 FYNNEI. Trimming cost V 6 bases and J 0 bases, with 17 bases left between them.

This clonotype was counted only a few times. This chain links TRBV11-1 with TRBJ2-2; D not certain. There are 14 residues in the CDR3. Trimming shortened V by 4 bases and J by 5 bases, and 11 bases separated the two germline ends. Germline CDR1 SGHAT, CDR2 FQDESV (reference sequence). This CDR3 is CASSYNSGTGELFF. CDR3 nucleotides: TGTGCCAGCAGCTACAACTCCGGGACCGGGGAGCTGTTTTTT. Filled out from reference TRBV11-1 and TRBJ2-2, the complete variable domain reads EAEVAQSPRYKITEKSQAVAFWCDPISGHATLYWYRQILGQGPELLVQFQDESVVDDSQLPKDRFSAERLKGVDSTLKIQPAELGDSAMYLCASSYNSGTGELFFGEGSRLTVL.

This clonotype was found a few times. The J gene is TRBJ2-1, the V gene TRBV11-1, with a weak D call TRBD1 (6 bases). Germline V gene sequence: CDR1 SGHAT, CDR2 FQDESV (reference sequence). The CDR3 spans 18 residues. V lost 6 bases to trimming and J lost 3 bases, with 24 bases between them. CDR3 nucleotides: TGTGCCAGCAGACCAAGCGCGAGGGCACAGGGCGGCTACAATGAGCAGTTCTTC. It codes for CASRPSARAQGGYNEQFF.

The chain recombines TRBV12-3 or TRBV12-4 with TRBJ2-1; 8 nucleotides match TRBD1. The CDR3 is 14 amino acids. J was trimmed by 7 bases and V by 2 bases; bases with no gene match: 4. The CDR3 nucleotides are TGTGCCAGCAGTTTACAGCGGACAGGGAATGAGCAGTTCTTC. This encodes CASSLQRTGNEQFF.

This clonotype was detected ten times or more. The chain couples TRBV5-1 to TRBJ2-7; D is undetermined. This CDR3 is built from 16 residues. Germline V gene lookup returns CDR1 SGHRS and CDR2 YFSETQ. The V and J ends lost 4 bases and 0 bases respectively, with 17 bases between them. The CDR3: CASSLGSGGNSYEQYF. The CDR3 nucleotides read TGCGCCAGCAGCCTCGGAAGTGGCGGAAACTCCTACGAGCAGTACTTC.

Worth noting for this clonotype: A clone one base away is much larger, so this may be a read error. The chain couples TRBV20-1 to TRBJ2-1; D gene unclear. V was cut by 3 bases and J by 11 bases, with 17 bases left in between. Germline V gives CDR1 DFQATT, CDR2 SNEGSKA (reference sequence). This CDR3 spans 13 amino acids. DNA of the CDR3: TGCAGTGCTAGTTCACAAGCGCACGGTAAGCAGTTCTTC. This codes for CSASSQAHGKQFF.

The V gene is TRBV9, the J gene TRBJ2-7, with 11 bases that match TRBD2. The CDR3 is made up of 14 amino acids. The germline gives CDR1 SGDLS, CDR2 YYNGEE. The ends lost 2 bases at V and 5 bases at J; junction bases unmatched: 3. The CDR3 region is CASSVTSGGDEQYF. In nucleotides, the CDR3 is TGTGCCAGCAGCGTCACTAGCGGGGGAGACGAGCAGTACTTC.

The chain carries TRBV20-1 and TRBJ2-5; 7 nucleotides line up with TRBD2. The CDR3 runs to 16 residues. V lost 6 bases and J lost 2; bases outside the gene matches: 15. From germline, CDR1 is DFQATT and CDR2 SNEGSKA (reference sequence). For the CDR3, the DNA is TGCAGTGCCACTAGCATAGCTAGCGGTCTTCAAGAGACCCAGTACTTC. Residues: CSATSIASGLQETQYF.

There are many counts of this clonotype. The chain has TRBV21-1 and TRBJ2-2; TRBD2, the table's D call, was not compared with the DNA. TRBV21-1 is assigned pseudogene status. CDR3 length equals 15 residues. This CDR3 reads CAIPGPRANTGELFF. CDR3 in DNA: TGTGCCATTCCAGGCCCTAGGGCCAACACCGGGGAGCTGTTTTTT.

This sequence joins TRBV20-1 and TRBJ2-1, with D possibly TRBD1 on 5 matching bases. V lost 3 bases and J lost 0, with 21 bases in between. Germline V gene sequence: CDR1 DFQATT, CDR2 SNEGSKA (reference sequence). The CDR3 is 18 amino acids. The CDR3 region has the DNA TGCAGTGCTAGTGATTCCTCCAAGGGGTCGAGCTCCTACAATGAGCAGTTCTTC. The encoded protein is CSASDSSKGSSSYNEQFF.

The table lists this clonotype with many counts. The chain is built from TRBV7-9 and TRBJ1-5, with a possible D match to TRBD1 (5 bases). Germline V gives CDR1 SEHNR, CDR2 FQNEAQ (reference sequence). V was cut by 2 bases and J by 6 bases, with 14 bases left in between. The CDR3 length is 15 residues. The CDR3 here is CASSLSRGEFQPQHF. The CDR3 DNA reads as TGTGCCAGCAGCTTATCTCGGGGGGAATTTCAGCCCCAGCATTTT.

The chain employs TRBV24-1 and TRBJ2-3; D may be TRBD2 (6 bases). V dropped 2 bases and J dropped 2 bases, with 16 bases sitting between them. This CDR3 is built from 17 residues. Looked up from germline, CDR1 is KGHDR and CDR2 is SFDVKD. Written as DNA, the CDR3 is TGTGCCACCAGTGATTCTCCGGTGAAGCGGGTCACAGATACGCAGTATTTT. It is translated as CATSDSPVKRVTDTQYF.

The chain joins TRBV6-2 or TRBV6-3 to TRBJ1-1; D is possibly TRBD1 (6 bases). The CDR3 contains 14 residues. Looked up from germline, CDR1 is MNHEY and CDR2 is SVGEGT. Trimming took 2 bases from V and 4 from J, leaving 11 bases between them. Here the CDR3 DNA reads TGTGCCAGCAGTTACGGGGGCGCTTCCACTGAAGCTTTCTTT. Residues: CASSYGGASTEAFF.

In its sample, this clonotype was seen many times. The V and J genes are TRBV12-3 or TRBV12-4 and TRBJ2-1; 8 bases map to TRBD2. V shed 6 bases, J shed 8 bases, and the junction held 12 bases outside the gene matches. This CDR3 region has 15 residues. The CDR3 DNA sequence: TGTGCCAGCAGACTAAGCGGGAGTACTTCGCATGAGCAGTTCTTC. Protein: CASRLSGSTSHEQFF.

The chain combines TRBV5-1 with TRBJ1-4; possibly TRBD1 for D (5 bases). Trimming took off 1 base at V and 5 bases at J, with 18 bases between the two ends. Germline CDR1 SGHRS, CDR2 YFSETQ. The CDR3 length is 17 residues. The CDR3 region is CASSLKPGGDVNEKLFF. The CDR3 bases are TGCGCCAGCAGCTTGAAGCCTGGGGGGGACGTAAATGAAAAACTGTTTTTT.

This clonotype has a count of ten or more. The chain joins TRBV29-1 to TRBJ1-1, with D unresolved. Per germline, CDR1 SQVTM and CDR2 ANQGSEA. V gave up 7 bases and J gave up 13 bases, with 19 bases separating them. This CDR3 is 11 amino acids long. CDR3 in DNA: TGCAGCGCCCGAGGCAGGCCCAAGGATTTCTTT. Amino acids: CSARGRPKDFF.